The present T cell receptor (beta chain) was sequenced within a study of identical twins. The CDR3 is 14 amino acids. Losses at the gene ends were 7 bases for V and 6 bases for J; bases not matched to a gene: 11. Germline V gene lookup returns CDR1 DFQATT and CDR2 SNEGSKA (reference sequence). One entry per CDR3 protein, called by TCRdb with MiXCR from the 5' RACE reads. The sample lists approximately 700,000 distinct CDR3 sequences; roughly 18% were seen once. Another study also made use of these data, one on T cells expressing NK-cell markers.

The V gene is TRBV20-1, the J gene TRBJ2-2; TRBD1 agrees at 7 bases. The TCR sequence derives from a young woman in good health. Input material: PBMCs. The CDR3 is CSVTPQGDPGELFF. CDR3 nucleotide sequence: TGCAGTGTTACACCTCAGGGGGATCCCGGGGAGCTGTTTTTT.